This entry describes one T cell receptor beta chain. In the authors' methods: Amplification of reference gene primers provided the estimated nucleated cell counts. TCRdb's table, derived via immunoSEQ multiplex PCR, lists solely in-frame clones and lacks some. Clonal size and the V and J genes are those of that table, whereas D and trimming came from the DNA. The sample lists around 290,000 clones, 75% to 90% occurring once. The V end was cut by 4 bases, the J end by 4 bases, with 13 bases between. This CDR3 region has 14 residues. CDR1 is SGHRS, CDR2 YFSETQ, per germline. The record originates from a study of blood T cell repertoires in COVID-19. Across the whole study: COVID-19 samples collected from the United States, Italy and Spain covered acute and convalescent phases. Nucleic acid was either cDNA or gDNA, and it came from T cells, B-cell-depleted T cells, or PBMCs.

J is TRBJ2-3 and V is TRBV5-1; TRBD1 might be the D (5 bases). The TCR was taken from a middle-aged woman who had recovered from COVID-19. Sequenced material: PBMCs or T cells enriched from blood (not recorded which). The DNA of the CDR3 is TGCGCCAGCAGCAGTGGGGCCCCCGCAGATACGCAGTATTTT. Protein product: CASSSGAPADTQYF.